The 14 T cell receptor beta chains below all came from one sample that was sequenced in a study of T cells in tuberculosis. Noted time point: new active TB diagnosis, blood taken before or within 7 days of starting treatment. The data were produced by immunoSEQ multiplex PCR, yet TCRdb's version contains in-frame clones alone and is incomplete. The sample carries about 49,000 clones, about 95% recorded once. The source material was PBMCs, sampled at tuberculosis diagnosis. These receptors originate from an adult with tuberculosis.

The chain recombines TRBV15 with TRBJ1-3, with a weak D call TRBD1 (6 bases). The CDR3 extends over 14 amino acids. The germline V gene has CDR1 LNHNV and CDR2 YYDKDF (reference sequence). Trimming took off 9 bases at V and 0 bases at J, with 12 bases between the two ends. DNA for the CDR3: TGTGCCACGACCGAGGGGGACTCTGGAAACACCATATATTTT. Amino acids: CATTEGDSGNTIYF.

This rearrangement joins TRBV10-1 to TRBJ1-6, with TRBD1 matching over 10 bases. CDR3 size: 14 residues. V lost 8 bases to trimming and J lost 8 bases; unmatched junction nucleotides: 6. The germline gives CDR1 WNHNN, CDR2 SYGVQD (reference sequence). For the CDR3, the DNA is TGCGCCAGCTCTCGACAGGGGGCGCATTCACCCCTCCACTTT. Translated: CASSRQGAHSPLHF.

This chain links TRBV19 with TRBJ2-5; TRBD1 aligns across 9 bases. V shed 5 bases and J 1 base; nucleotides not matched to a gene: 5. The CDR3 contains 15 residues. CDR1 is LNHDA and CDR2 is SQIVND in the germline V gene (reference sequence). As DNA, the CDR3 is TGTGCCAGTAGTTCCTCGGGACAGGGCCAAGAGACCCAGTACTTC. As protein: CASSSSGQGQETQYF.

J is TRBJ2-1 and V is TRBV2; the match to TRBD1 covers 7 bases. Trimming removed 10 bases from V and 4 bases from J; junction bases left unmatched: 7. The CDR3 extends over 13 amino acids. CDR1 SNHLY and CDR2 FYNNEI come from the germline V gene. This CDR3 reads CATQRDRYNEQFF. The CDR3 coding sequence is TGTGCCACTCAACGGGACAGATACAATGAGCAGTTCTTC. Looking up the rest from reference TRBV2 and TRBJ2-1 gives the full variable domain: EPEVTQTPSHQVTQMGQEVILRCVPISNHLYFYWYRQILGQKVEFLVSFYNNEISEKSEIFDDQFSVERPDGSNFTLKIRSTKLEDSAMYFCATQRDRYNEQFFGPGTRLTVL.

This clone appeared a few times. Here the CDR3 reads CASTYGTGDHEQYF. The CDR3 DNA follows: TGTGCCAGCACATACGGGACAGGGGACCACGAGCAGTACTTC. The rearrangement uses TRBV6-1 and TRBJ2-7; 10 positions match TRBD1. V lost 7 bases, J lost 5 bases, and 8 bases stayed unmatched. From germline, CDR1 is MNHNS and CDR2 SASEGT. There are 14 residues in the CDR3.

The J gene is TRBJ2-3, the V gene TRBV19; TRBD2 is a possible D gene (6 bases). The ends were cut back, 5 bases at V and 2 bases at J, with 14 bases in the middle. The CDR3 is made up of 15 amino acids. Germline CDR1 and CDR2: LNHDA and SQIVND (reference sequence). The CDR3 loop is CASSESGVFTDTQYF. The CDR3 bases are TGTGCCAGTAGTGAATCGGGGGTCTTCACAGATACGCAGTATTTT.

The rearrangement uses TRBV27 and TRBJ2-3, with D uncertain. Germline loops: CDR1 MNHEY, CDR2 SMNVEV (reference sequence). The V gene lost 5 bases and the J gene lost 2 bases, with 11 bases spanning the gap. CDR3 size: 14 residues. DNA for the CDR3: TGTGCCAGCAGTGCGAGCTCTTCCACAGATACGCAGTATTTT. This translates into CASSASSSTDTQYF.

The J gene is TRBJ1-1, the V gene TRBV5-1; 7 nucleotides line up with TRBD1. The germline gives CDR1 SGHRS, CDR2 YFSETQ. The length of the CDR3 is 18 residues. Trimming at V came to 0 bases and at J to 2 bases, leaving 13 bases not matched to a gene. CDR3 nucleotide sequence: TGCGCCAGCAGCTTGGGGGGCACAAGACAGGGACCAAACACTGAAGCTTTCTTT. It yields the protein CASSLGGTRQGPNTEAFF.

The V gene is TRBV19, the J gene TRBJ1-3; D is ambiguous. Germline CDR1 reads LNHDA; CDR2 reads SQIVND (reference sequence). V was trimmed by 6 bases and J by 2 bases, leaving 11 bases between them. The CDR3 is made up of 14 amino acids. CDR3 DNA sequence: TGTGCCAGTAGCCTCACGGGGACTGGAAACACCATATATTTT. Translated: CASSLTGTGNTIYF.

This CDR3 is CASTGARVIEAFF. In DNA, the CDR3 is TGTGCCAGCACGGGCGCCAGGGTGATTGAAGCTTTCTTT. The chain uses TRBV28 and TRBJ1-1, with D possibly being TRBD1 (5 bases). With 7 bases removed from V and 7 bases from J, the gap between germline ends came to 16 bases. CDR1 and CDR2 (germline): MDHEN, SYDVKM. The CDR3 spans 13 residues.

J is TRBJ1-4 and V is TRBV7-2; TRBD1 aligns across 8 bases. Germline V lookup: CDR1 SGHTA, CDR2 FQGNSA. The ends lost 2 bases at V and 7 bases at J; junction bases unmatched: 3. There are 14 residues in the CDR3. CDR3 in amino acids: CASSLQGAGEKLFF. The CDR3 nucleotides read TGTGCCAGCAGCTTACAGGGGGCTGGTGAAAAACTGTTTTTT.

The rearrangement links TRBV11-2 to TRBJ1-1, with 9 nucleotides matching TRBD1. With 3 bases clipped from V and 0 bases from J, the junction kept 5 bases outside the gene matches. The CDR3 loop spans 16 amino acids. Germline loops: CDR1 SGHAT, CDR2 FQNNGV. CDR3: CASSFLTGGLNTEAFF. CDR3 DNA sequence: TGTGCCAGCAGCTTTCTTACAGGGGGCTTGAACACTGAAGCTTTCTTT.

The CDR3, as DNA: TGCAGCGTTGGGGGGACAGCAAGCTACGAGCAGTACTTC. Amino acid sequence: CSVGGTASYEQYF. The chain couples TRBV29-1 to TRBJ2-7; 7 bases match TRBD1. The CDR3 covers 13 residues. Germline CDR1 is SQVTM and CDR2 is ANQGSEA. With V trimmed by 4 bases and J by 3 bases, 6 bases remained unmatched.

The J gene is TRBJ1-2, the V gene TRBV7-9; unclear D gene. Germline CDR1 and CDR2: SEHNR and FQNEAQ (reference sequence). This CDR3 region has 13 residues. V lost 1 base and J 4 bases, leaving 7 bases between the germline ends. The CDR3 DNA reads TGTGCCAGCAGCTTAGACGAGATCTATGGCTACACCTTC. Translated, it gives CASSLDEIYGYTF.